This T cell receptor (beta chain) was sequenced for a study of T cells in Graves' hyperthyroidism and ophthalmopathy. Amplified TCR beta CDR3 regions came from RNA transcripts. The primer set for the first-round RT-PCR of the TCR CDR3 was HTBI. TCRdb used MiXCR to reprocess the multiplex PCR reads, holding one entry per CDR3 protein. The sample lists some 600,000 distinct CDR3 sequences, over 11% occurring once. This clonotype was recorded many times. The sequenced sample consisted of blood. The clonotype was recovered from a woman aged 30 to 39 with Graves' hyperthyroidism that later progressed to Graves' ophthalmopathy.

CDR3: CAWREKGRDSPLHF. CDR3 nucleotide sequence: TGTGCCTGGAGAGAAAAAGGGCGGGATTCACCCCTCCACTTT. V usage is TRBV30 and J usage is TRBJ1-6; the D is unclear. In germline, CDR1 is GTSNPN, CDR2 SVGIG (reference sequence). Trimming left V 3 bases short and J 8 bases short, with 14 bases between. CDR3 length: 14 residues.